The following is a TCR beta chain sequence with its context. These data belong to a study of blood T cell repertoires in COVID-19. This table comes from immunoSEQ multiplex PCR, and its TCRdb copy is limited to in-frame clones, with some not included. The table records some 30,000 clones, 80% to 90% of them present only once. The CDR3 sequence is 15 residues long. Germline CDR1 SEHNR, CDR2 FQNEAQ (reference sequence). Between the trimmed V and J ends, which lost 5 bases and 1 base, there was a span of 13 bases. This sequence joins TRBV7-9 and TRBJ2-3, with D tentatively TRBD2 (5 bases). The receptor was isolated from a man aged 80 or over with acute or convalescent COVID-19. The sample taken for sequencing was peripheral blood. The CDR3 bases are TGTGCCAGCAGCCCCCGCGGTAGCGGCACAGATACGCAGTATTTT. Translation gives CASSPRGSGTDTQYF.